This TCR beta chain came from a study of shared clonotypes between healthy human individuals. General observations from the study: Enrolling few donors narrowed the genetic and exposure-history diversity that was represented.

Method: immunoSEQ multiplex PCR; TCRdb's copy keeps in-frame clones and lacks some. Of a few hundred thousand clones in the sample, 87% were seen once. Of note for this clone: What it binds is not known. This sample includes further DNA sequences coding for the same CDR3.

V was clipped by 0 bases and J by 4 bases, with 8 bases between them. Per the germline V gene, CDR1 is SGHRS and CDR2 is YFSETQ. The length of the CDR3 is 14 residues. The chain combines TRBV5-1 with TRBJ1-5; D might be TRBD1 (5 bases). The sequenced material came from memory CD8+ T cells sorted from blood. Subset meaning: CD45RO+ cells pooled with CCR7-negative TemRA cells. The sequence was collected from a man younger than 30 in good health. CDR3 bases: TGCGCCAGCAGCTTGGATGGGGGGAATCAGCCCCAGCATTTT. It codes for CASSLDGGNQPQHF.